These T cell receptor beta chains were read from a single sample in a study of CD8+CD57+ T cells in acquired aplastic anemia. TCRdb passed the reads through MiXCR, listing each CDR3 protein once. The table lists 150,000 to 170,000 distinct CDR3 sequences, roughly half of them singletons. Sequencing was carried out using sorted CD4+, CD8+, or CD8+CD57+ T cells (not recorded which) from PBMCs. These receptors all come from a human donor with aplastic anemia. CDR3s include the opening cysteine and the closing phenylalanine or tryptophan. Each record gives: V gene, D gene, J gene, clone size, CDR3 DNA, CDR3 protein. The D gene is left open where the match is weak. Only part of the rows carry a size: once, few, many, or a class if the clone is expanded.

v_gene: TRBV5-4; d_gene: -; j_gene: TRBJ2-5; abundance: -; CDR3nt: TGCGCCAGCAGCAGGGGGGGTCGGGAGACCCAGTACTTC; CDR3aa: CASSRGGRETQYF
v_gene: TRBV19; d_gene: -; j_gene: TRBJ2-2; abundance: -; CDR3nt: TGTGCCAGTAGGCGGGACTTCAACTCCGGGGAGCTGTTTTTT; CDR3aa: CASRRDFNSGELFF
v_gene: TRBV25-1; d_gene: TRBD2; j_gene: TRBJ2-5; abundance: -; CDR3nt: TGTGCCAGCCTAGCGGGAGGGTACCAAGAGACCCAGTACTTC; CDR3aa: CASLAGGYQETQYF
v_gene: TRBV7-9; d_gene: -; j_gene: TRBJ2-5; abundance: -; CDR3nt: TGTGCCAGCAGCTTAGGTGGGAGGGGGGTAGAGACCCAGTACTTC; CDR3aa: CASSLGGRGVETQYF
v_gene: TRBV19; d_gene: -; j_gene: TRBJ1-1; abundance: many; CDR3nt: TGTGCCAGTAGTATTCAGGCGACCACTGAAGCTTTCTTT; CDR3aa: CASSIQATTEAFF
v_gene: TRBV20-1; d_gene: TRBD1; j_gene: TRBJ1-1; abundance: -; CDR3nt: TGCAGTGCTAGACATTCGTCCTCCTATCACAGGGGAAACACTGAAGCTTTCTTT; CDR3aa: CSARHSSSYHRGNTEAFF
v_gene: TRBV7-8; d_gene: -; j_gene: TRBJ2-3; abundance: many; CDR3nt: TGTGCCACCGCCCCCATCGTCACAGATACGCAGTATTTT; CDR3aa: CATAPIVTDTQYF
v_gene: TRBV19; d_gene: -; j_gene: TRBJ1-1; abundance: many; CDR3nt: TGTGCCAGTAAATGGGCAGGGTCTGAAGCTTTCTTT; CDR3aa: CASKWAGSEAFF
v_gene: TRBV5-4; d_gene: -; j_gene: TRBJ2-1; abundance: -; CDR3nt: TGTGCCAGCAGCTTACTAGAGTCCCATGAGCAGTTCTTC; CDR3aa: CASSLLESHEQFF
v_gene: TRBV5-6; d_gene: -; j_gene: TRBJ2-7; abundance: -; CDR3nt: TGTGCCAGCAGTTTACCGGGCGGTAGCTCCTACGAGCAGTACTTC; CDR3aa: CASSLPGGSSYEQYF
v_gene: TRBV29-1; d_gene: -; j_gene: TRBJ2-3; abundance: -; CDR3nt: TGCAGCGTTTACCTGGGCACAGATACGCAGTATTTT; CDR3aa: CSVYLGTDTQYF
v_gene: TRBV20-1; d_gene: TRBD1; j_gene: TRBJ1-6; abundance: -; CDR3nt: TGCAGTGCTACCAGACAGGGTAATTCACCCCTCCACTTT; CDR3aa: CSATRQGNSPLHF
v_gene: TRBV5-5; d_gene: -; j_gene: TRBJ2-5; abundance: -; CDR3nt: TGTGCCAGCAGCTTGAAAAAACTCGGGGACCCTTGGGAGACCCAGTACTTC; CDR3aa: CASSLKKLGDPWETQYF
v_gene: TRBV4-3; d_gene: TRBD1; j_gene: TRBJ1-1; abundance: many; CDR3nt: TGCGCCAGCAGCCATGGACAGGACACTGAAGCTTTCTTT; CDR3aa: CASSHGQDTEAFF
v_gene: TRBV14; d_gene: TRBD1; j_gene: TRBJ1-2; abundance: many; CDR3nt: TGTGCCAGCAGCCAAGATGGGACAGATCGTTATGGCTACACCTTC; CDR3aa: CASSQDGTDRYGYTF
v_gene: TRBV20-1; d_gene: TRBD2; j_gene: TRBJ2-3; abundance: -; CDR3nt: TGCAGTGCTCGCCTTATTGCGGGGGGCGATTTCGCAGATACGCAATATTTT; CDR3aa: CSARLIAGGDFADTQYF
v_gene: TRBV6-1; d_gene: TRBD2; j_gene: TRBJ2-1; abundance: -; CDR3nt: TGTGCCAGCAGACCAAGACTAGCGGATGAGCATTCCTTC; CDR3aa: CASRPRLADEHSF
v_gene: TRBV7-9; d_gene: -; j_gene: TRBJ1-4; abundance: many; CDR3nt: TGTGCCAGCAGCTCCCGGGACCGCCCCCGGGAACTGTTTTTT; CDR3aa: CASSSRDRPRELFF
v_gene: TRBV19; d_gene: -; j_gene: TRBJ1-2; abundance: -; CDR3nt: TGTGCCAGTAGTATAGTCCACGGGGCCGGCTACACCTTC; CDR3aa: CASSIVHGAGYTF
v_gene: TRBV10-3; d_gene: -; j_gene: TRBJ2-7; abundance: -; CDR3nt: TGTGCCAGCGGTCCAGCGGCTAGCTCCTACGAGCAGTACTTC; CDR3aa: CASGPAASSYEQYF
v_gene: TRBV6-5; d_gene: -; j_gene: TRBJ2-5; abundance: many; CDR3nt: TGTGCCACCGCTGGGACTCCCCAAGAGACCCAGTACTTC; CDR3aa: CATAGTPQETQYF
v_gene: TRBV10-3; d_gene: -; j_gene: TRBJ2-7; abundance: -; CDR3nt: TGTGCCATCAGTGAGGGCCCCTACGAGCAGTACTTC; CDR3aa: CAISEGPYEQYF
v_gene: TRBV9; d_gene: TRBD1; j_gene: TRBJ1-1; abundance: many; CDR3nt: TGTGCCAGCAGCGTAGAGGGTCAGGGGGCGAGGACTGAAGCTTTCTTT; CDR3aa: CASSVEGQGARTEAFF
v_gene: TRBV24-1; d_gene: -; j_gene: TRBJ2-3; abundance: -; CDR3nt: TGTGCCACCAGTTCAAGGACTACCGACACAGATACGCAGTATTTT; CDR3aa: CATSSRTTDTDTQYF
v_gene: TRBV12-3/TRBV12-4; d_gene: -; j_gene: TRBJ1-2; abundance: many; CDR3nt: TGTGCCAGCAGTTTAAGTCTGGCCTATGGCTACACCTTC; CDR3aa: CASSLSLAYGYTF
v_gene: TRBV24-1; d_gene: -; j_gene: TRBJ1-2; abundance: -; CDR3nt: TGTGCCACCAGTGATCCCACGGGACCTGTCTCTGGCTACACCTTC; CDR3aa: CATSDPTGPVSGYTF
v_gene: TRBV5-1; d_gene: -; j_gene: TRBJ1-2; abundance: many; CDR3nt: TGCGCCAGCAGCTCTTCCTGGACAGCCAACTATGGCTACACCTTC; CDR3aa: CASSSSWTANYGYTF
v_gene: TRBV5-1; d_gene: TRBD2; j_gene: TRBJ2-2; abundance: once; CDR3nt: TGCGCCAGCAGCATGACTAGCGGGGCGGCCGGGGAGCTGTCTTTT; CDR3aa: CASSMTSGAAGELSF
v_gene: TRBV5-1; d_gene: TRBD1; j_gene: TRBJ2-3; abundance: -; CDR3nt: TGCGCCAGCAGACAGGGACAGAGCACAGATACGCAGTATTTT; CDR3aa: CASRQGQSTDTQYF
v_gene: TRBV7-9; d_gene: -; j_gene: TRBJ1-1; abundance: -; CDR3nt: TGTGCCAGCAGCGTTGGTACATTTGAAGCTTTCTTT; CDR3aa: CASSVGTFEAFF
v_gene: TRBV19; d_gene: -; j_gene: TRBJ1-5; abundance: once; CDR3nt: TGTGCCAGTAGGACTCACAGGGATAGCAATCAGCCCCAGCATTTT; CDR3aa: CASRTHRDSNQPQHF
v_gene: TRBV20-1; d_gene: TRBD2; j_gene: TRBJ2-7; abundance: -; CDR3nt: TGCAGTGCCAGCAGCCAAGATTTGGGGACTAGCAGCTACGAGCAGTACTTC; CDR3aa: CSASSQDLGTSSYEQYF
v_gene: TRBV19; d_gene: -; j_gene: TRBJ2-7; abundance: many; CDR3nt: TGTGCCAGTAGTATAGTGGCAGGGACCGAGCAGTACTTC; CDR3aa: CASSIVAGTEQYF
v_gene: TRBV12-3/TRBV12-4; d_gene: -; j_gene: TRBJ2-7; abundance: many; CDR3nt: TGTGCCAGCAGAGGGACATCCGACTCCTACGAGCAGTACTTC; CDR3aa: CASRGTSDSYEQYF
v_gene: TRBV2; d_gene: -; j_gene: TRBJ1-5; abundance: -; CDR3nt: TGTGCCAGCAGTGAGCAGGGACGGAGCAATCAGCCCCAGCATTTT; CDR3aa: CASSEQGRSNQPQHF
v_gene: TRBV13; d_gene: -; j_gene: TRBJ1-2; abundance: -; CDR3nt: TGTGCCAGCAGCTTAGGCGGCACTAACTATGGCTACACCTTC; CDR3aa: CASSLGGTNYGYTF
v_gene: TRBV9; d_gene: TRBD2; j_gene: TRBJ2-3; abundance: many; CDR3nt: TGTGCCAGCAGCGCCGCTGGGGGTAGCGGGGGGGCGGCAGATACGCAGTATTTT; CDR3aa: CASSAAGGSGGAADTQYF
v_gene: TRBV20-1; d_gene: TRBD2; j_gene: TRBJ2-2; abundance: many; CDR3nt: TGCAGTGCTAGGAGACTAGCGGGGGGGCCCGGGGAGCTGTTTTTT; CDR3aa: CSARRLAGGPGELFF
v_gene: TRBV7-2; d_gene: -; j_gene: TRBJ1-5; abundance: few; CDR3nt: TGTGCCAGCAGCGAGGACATAAATCAGCCCCAGCATTTT; CDR3aa: CASSEDINQPQHF
v_gene: TRBV24-1; d_gene: TRBD1; j_gene: TRBJ1-6; abundance: -; CDR3nt: TGTGCCACCAGTGATTTCTCCCGGGACAGGGGTAATTCACCCCTCCACTTT; CDR3aa: CATSDFSRDRGNSPLHF
v_gene: TRBV15; d_gene: -; j_gene: TRBJ1-1; abundance: -; CDR3nt: TGTGCCACCAGCAGAGATTGGTACCCAGTAGAAGCTTTCTTT; CDR3aa: CATSRDWYPVEAFF
v_gene: TRBV19; d_gene: -; j_gene: TRBJ1-2; abundance: -; CDR3nt: TGTGCCAGTAGTTCCGGGAGGGATGGCTACACCTTC; CDR3aa: CASSSGRDGYTF
v_gene: TRBV10-3; d_gene: TRBD2; j_gene: TRBJ2-7; abundance: -; CDR3nt: TGTGCCATCAGTGAAACGGGACTAGCGGGAGACTACGAGCAGTACTTC; CDR3aa: CAISETGLAGDYEQYF
v_gene: TRBV7-2; d_gene: -; j_gene: TRBJ2-7; abundance: few; CDR3nt: TGTGCCAGCAGCTTGCGGATGGGTGAGCAGTACTTC; CDR3aa: CASSLRMGEQYF
v_gene: TRBV2; d_gene: TRBD2; j_gene: TRBJ2-5; abundance: once; CDR3nt: TGTGCCAGCAGTGAGGGACTAGGAGAGACCCAGTACTTC; CDR3aa: CASSEGLGETQYF
v_gene: TRBV11-1; d_gene: -; j_gene: TRBJ2-1; abundance: once; CDR3nt: TGTGCCAGCAAAGACGGGGGCCCTAACAATGAGCAGTTCTTC; CDR3aa: CASKDGGPNNEQFF
v_gene: TRBV12-3/TRBV12-4; d_gene: -; j_gene: TRBJ2-6; abundance: -; CDR3nt: TGTGCCAGCAGTGGGGGGTTCTCTGGGGCCAACGTCCTGACTTTC; CDR3aa: CASSGGFSGANVLTF
v_gene: TRBV4-1; d_gene: -; j_gene: TRBJ2-1; abundance: -; CDR3nt: TGCGCCAGCAGCCAAGTCTTCGGGCGTACCTCCTACAATGAGCAGTTCTTC; CDR3aa: CASSQVFGRTSYNEQFF
v_gene: TRBV4-3; d_gene: TRBD1; j_gene: TRBJ2-3; abundance: -; CDR3nt: TGCGCCAGCAGCCAAGATAGACAGGGACCAGATACGCAGTATTTT; CDR3aa: CASSQDRQGPDTQYF
v_gene: TRBV7-2; d_gene: -; j_gene: TRBJ2-1; abundance: -; CDR3nt: TGTGCCAGCAGCCCATTTCCCTACAATGAGCAGTTCTTC; CDR3aa: CASSPFPYNEQFF
v_gene: TRBV7-2; d_gene: -; j_gene: TRBJ2-2; abundance: -; CDR3nt: TGTGCCAGCAGCTTCGGGTGGACCGGGGAGCTGTTTTTT; CDR3aa: CASSFGWTGELFF
v_gene: TRBV3-1; d_gene: -; j_gene: TRBJ1-2; abundance: few; CDR3nt: TGTGCCAGCAGCCCCAGACGGCCCCGGTATGGCTACACCTTC; CDR3aa: CASSPRRPRYGYTF
v_gene: TRBV11-2; d_gene: -; j_gene: TRBJ1-4; abundance: -; CDR3nt: TGTGCCAGCAGCCCCCCAGGGCGGTCTAATGAAAAACTGTTTTTT; CDR3aa: CASSPPGRSNEKLFF
v_gene: TRBV28; d_gene: -; j_gene: TRBJ2-7; abundance: once; CDR3nt: TGTGCCAGCACTCCGGGACACAAGTACGAGCAGTACTTC; CDR3aa: CASTPGHKYEQYF
v_gene: TRBV19; d_gene: -; j_gene: TRBJ1-1; abundance: -; CDR3nt: TGTGCCAGTAAGGGGTGGGATACTGAAGCTTTCTTT; CDR3aa: CASKGWDTEAFF
v_gene: TRBV5-1; d_gene: TRBD1; j_gene: TRBJ2-7; abundance: many; CDR3nt: TGCGCCAGCAGCTTGGGGGACAGCACTTCCTACGAGCAGTACTTC; CDR3aa: CASSLGDSTSYEQYF
v_gene: TRBV2; d_gene: -; j_gene: TRBJ2-3; abundance: -; CDR3nt: TGTGCCAGCAGTGACCAAGGGGCGGATACGCAGTATTTT; CDR3aa: CASSDQGADTQYF
v_gene: TRBV11-1; d_gene: -; j_gene: TRBJ1-4; abundance: many; CDR3nt: TGTGCCAGCAGCTTAGCGCTTAAGAGATCAACTAATGAAAAACTGTTTTTT; CDR3aa: CASSLALKRSTNEKLFF
v_gene: TRBV9; d_gene: TRBD2; j_gene: TRBJ2-3; abundance: -; CDR3nt: TGTGCCAGCAGCGAGGGACTAGCGGGGGGGATAAGAGATACGCAGTATTTT; CDR3aa: CASSEGLAGGIRDTQYF
v_gene: TRBV6-1; d_gene: TRBD1; j_gene: TRBJ2-2; abundance: -; CDR3nt: TGTGCCAGCCAGACCCCACGAGGACAGGGAAACACCGGGGAGCTGTTTTTT; CDR3aa: CASQTPRGQGNTGELFF